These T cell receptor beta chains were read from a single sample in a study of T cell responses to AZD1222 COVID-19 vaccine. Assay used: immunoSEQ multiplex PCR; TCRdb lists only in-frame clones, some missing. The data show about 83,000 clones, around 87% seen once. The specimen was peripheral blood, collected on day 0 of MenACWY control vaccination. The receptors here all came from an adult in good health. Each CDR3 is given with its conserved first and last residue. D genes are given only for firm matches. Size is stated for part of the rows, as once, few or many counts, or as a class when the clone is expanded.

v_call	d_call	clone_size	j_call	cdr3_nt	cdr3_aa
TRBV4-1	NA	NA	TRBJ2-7	TGCGCCAGCAGCCAGGACGGTTCCTACGAGCAGTACTTC	CASSQDGSYEQYF
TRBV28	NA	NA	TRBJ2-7	TGTGCCAGCAGTTTAGAGGGATCCTACGAGCAGTACTTC	CASSLEGSYEQYF
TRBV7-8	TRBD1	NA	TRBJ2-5	TGTGCCAGCTCCTACAACAGGGGCCCCGGAGAGACCCAGTACTTC	CASSYNRGPGETQYF
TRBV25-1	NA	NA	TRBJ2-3	TGTGCCAGCAGACATACCACAGATACGCAGTATTTT	CASRHTTDTQYF
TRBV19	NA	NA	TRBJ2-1	TGTGCCAGTAGTGTTCAAACCGGAGTTTGGAGGTCCTACAATGAGCAGTTCTTC	CASSVQTGVWRSYNEQFF
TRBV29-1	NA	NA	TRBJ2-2	TGCAGCGTTGGTCAGGGTACCGCCGGGGAGCTGTTTTTT	CSVGQGTAGELFF
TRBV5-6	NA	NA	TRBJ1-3	TGTGCCAGCAGCTTCATCGGGCCCTCAATAGACACCATATATTTT	CASSFIGPSIDTIYF
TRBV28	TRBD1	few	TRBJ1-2	TGTGCCAGCAGTTCTGACAGGGGTAACTATGGCTACACCTTC	CASSSDRGNYGYTF
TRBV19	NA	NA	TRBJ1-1	TGTGCCAGTAGTATCGGTGACTACACTGAAGCTTTCTTT	CASSIGDYTEAFF
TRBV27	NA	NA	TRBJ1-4	TGTGCCAGCAGTCCCCGGACCCGGGCTGAAAAACTGTTTTTT	CASSPRTRAEKLFF
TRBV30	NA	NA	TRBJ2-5	TGTGCCTCCGGGATGGGGCGCGGGTTACCTGGAGAGACCCAGTACTTC	CASGMGRGLPGETQYF
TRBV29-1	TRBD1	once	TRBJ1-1	TGCAGCGTCGACAGGGGTGACACTGAAGCTTTCTTT	CSVDRGDTEAFF
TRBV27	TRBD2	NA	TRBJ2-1	TGTGCCAGCAGAACTCCCGGACTAGCGGGTGAGCAGTTCTTC	CASRTPGLAGEQFF
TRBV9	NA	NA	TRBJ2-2	TGTGCCAGCAGCGGTCTTTGGAGGGACACCGGGGAGCTGTTTTTT	CASSGLWRDTGELFF
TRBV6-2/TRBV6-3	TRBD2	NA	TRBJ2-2	TGTGCCAGCAGTGATGGGACTAGCGGGAGAAACACCGGGGAGCTGTTTTTT	CASSDGTSGRNTGELFF
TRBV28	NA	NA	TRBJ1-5	TGTGCCAGCAGTTTAGAGGGCTCCTATAGCAATCAGCCCCAGCATTTT	CASSLEGSYSNQPQHF
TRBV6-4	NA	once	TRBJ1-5	TGTGCCAGCAGTTTACAGGGTGGTCAGCCCCAGCATTTT	CASSLQGGQPQHF
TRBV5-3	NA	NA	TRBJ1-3	TGTGCCAGAAGCCGGGGTCCTGACACCATATATTTT	CARSRGPDTIYF
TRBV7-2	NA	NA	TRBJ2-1	TGTGCCAGCAGCCAACTAGGCGGGCACTACAATGAGCAGTTCTTC	CASSQLGGHYNEQFF
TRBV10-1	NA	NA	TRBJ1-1	TGCGCCAGCAGTGACCCGGGGGGCCGGTACGCTTTCTTT	CASSDPGGRYAFF
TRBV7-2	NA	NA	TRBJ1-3	TGTGCCAGCAGCCACGGGGGGATCTCTGGAAACACCATATATTTT	CASSHGGISGNTIYF
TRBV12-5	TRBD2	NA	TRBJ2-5	TGTGCTAGTGGTTTGGGACTAGCGGGAGGAGAGACCCAGTACTTC	CASGLGLAGGETQYF
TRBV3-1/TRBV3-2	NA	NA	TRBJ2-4	TGTGCCAGCGGAGTAACAACAAACATTCAGTACTTC	CASGVTTNIQYF
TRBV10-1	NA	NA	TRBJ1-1	TGCGCCAGCAGTGAGTCGAAAGGGATCACTGAAGCTTTCTTT	CASSESKGITEAFF
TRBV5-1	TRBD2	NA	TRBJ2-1	TGCGCCAGCAGCTTAGTAGCGGGAGGGCCCTACAATGAGCAGTTCTTC	CASSLVAGGPYNEQFF
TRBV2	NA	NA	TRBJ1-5	TGTGCCAGCAGGGGGCCAGAGTATAGCAATCAGCCCCAGCATTTT	CASRGPEYSNQPQHF
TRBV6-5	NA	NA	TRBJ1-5	TGTGCCAGCAGTTACTCGAGAACACAGGCCCAGCATTTT	CASSYSRTQAQHF
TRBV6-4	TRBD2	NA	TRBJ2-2	TGTGCCAGCAGTCTGTACGGGAGGGGCACCGGGGAGCTGTTTTTT	CASSLYGRGTGELFF
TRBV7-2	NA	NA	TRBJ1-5	TGTGCCAGCAGCTTAGGAGGGGGGGGCGAGGGTCAGCCCCAGCATTTT	CASSLGGGGEGQPQHF
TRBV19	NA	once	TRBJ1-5	TGTGCCAGTAGTATCCAGATTAGACAGCCCCAGCATTTT	CASSIQIRQPQHF
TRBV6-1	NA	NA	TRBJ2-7	TGTGCCAGCAGTGAATATCCAGGGTCCACCTACGAGCAGTACTTC	CASSEYPGSTYEQYF
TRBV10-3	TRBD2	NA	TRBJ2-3	TGTGCCGCGTCTAGCGGGAGGGCAGATACGCAGTATTTT	CAASSGRADTQYF
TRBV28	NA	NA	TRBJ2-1	TGTGCCAGCAGTACCCCCAGGACTCTCCACAATGATGAGCAGTTCTTC	CASSTPRTLHNDEQFF
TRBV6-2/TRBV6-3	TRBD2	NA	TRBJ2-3	TGTGCCAGCAGCCCCGGGCTGGGTAGCGGGACAGATACGCAGTATTTT	CASSPGLGSGTDTQYF
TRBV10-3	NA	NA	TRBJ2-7	TGTGCCATCAGTGAGTCGTCAACCGCCTACGAGCAGTACTTC	CAISESSTAYEQYF
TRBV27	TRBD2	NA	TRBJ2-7	TGTGCCAGCAAGCCGGCTAGCGGGAGCTCCTACGAGCAGTACTTC	CASKPASGSSYEQYF